The 11 T cell receptor beta chains below all came from one sample that was sequenced in a study of cytomegalovirus exposure and HLA in healthy donors. PCR used 60 Vbeta primers and 13 Jbeta primers. Method: immunoSEQ multiplex PCR; TCRdb's copy keeps in-frame clones and lacks some. The table records 130,000 to 150,000 clones, more than 75% of them present only once. Sequenced input: PBMCs. These receptors were collected from a female donor in good health and CMV-seronegative.

This clone has just one count. V is TRBV7-6 and J is TRBJ2-4, with 9 bases that match TRBD1. Unmatched junction bases numbered 7, after V lost 4 bases and J lost 3 bases. The CDR3 sequence is 16 residues long. CDR1 is SGHVS, CDR2 FNYEAQ, per germline. The CDR3 nucleotides read TGTGCCAGCAGCTCGACAGGGGGGCGGAACAAAAACATTCAGTACTTC. Residues: CASSSTGGRNKNIQYF.

A word on this clone: The germline gene is not matched at one end of the junction; a read error may be the cause. The chain carries TRBV30 and TRBJ2-5; D unclear. Germline values: CDR1 GTSNPN, CDR2 SVGIG (reference sequence). The CDR3 has 11 residues. Here the CDR3 reads CAWSKPEAQYF. The CDR3, as DNA: TGTGCCTGGAGTAAGCCAGAGGCCCAGTACTTC.

The rearrangement joins TRBV7-3 to TRBJ2-5; 9 positions match TRBD1. The trim removed 3 bases at V and 5 bases at J, leaving 1 base unmatched. The length of the CDR3 is 13 residues. CDR1 and CDR2 (germline): SGHTA, FQGTGA. For the CDR3, the DNA is TGTGCCAGCAGCTTTGGACAGGGGGAGACCCAGTACTTC. Amino acids: CASSFGQGETQYF.

This clone was counted between two and nine times. For the CDR3, the DNA is TGTGCCATTTCCCGGACTGTGAACACTGAAGCTTTCTTT. Translated: CAISRTVNTEAFF. The rearrangement uses TRBV7-9 and TRBJ1-1, with D hard to call. V lost 10 bases and J 0 bases, leaving 12 bases between the germline ends. The CDR3 is made up of 13 amino acids. Germline V gives CDR1 SEHNR, CDR2 FQNEAQ (reference sequence).

This clone was observed at least ten times. The CDR3 sequence: CASSLDRTYEQYF. The CDR3, as DNA: TGTGCCAGCAGCTTGGACAGGACCTACGAGCAGTACTTC. This sequence joins TRBV5-5 and TRBJ2-7; possibly TRBD1 for D (5 bases). Germline V lookup: CDR1 SGHKS, CDR2 YYEKEE (reference sequence). The V gene lost 0 bases and the J gene lost 2 bases, with 6 bases spanning the gap. This CDR3 is built from 13 residues.

The V and J genes are TRBV27 and TRBJ2-5, with 10 nucleotides matching TRBD2. The CDR3 is made up of 16 amino acids. CDR1 is MNHEY, CDR2 SMNVEV, per germline (reference sequence). V trimming: 6 bases; J trimming: 4 bases; junction bases outside the gene matches: 11. CDR3 sequence (DNA): TGTGCCAGCAGCACCGGGACTAGCGCAGTGGGAGAGACCCAGTACTTC. This gives the protein CASSTGTSAVGETQYF.

Remarks on this clone: The same CDR3 arises from other DNA sequences in this sample as well. J is TRBJ1-6 and V is TRBV5-5; TRBD1 agrees at 7 bases. J gave up 10 bases and V 5 bases, and 6 bases lay outside the gene matches. CDR3 length: 13 residues. Germline CDR1 SGHKS, CDR2 YYEKEE (reference sequence). The DNA of the CDR3 is TGTGCCAGCAGTCCCGACAGGGACTCACCCCTCCACTTT. Its protein product is CASSPDRDSPLHF.

The chain recombines TRBV10-3 with TRBJ1-2; 11 nucleotides align to TRBD1. Germline CDR1 and CDR2: ENHRY and SYGVKD. The CDR3 contains 12 residues. The junction had 6 bases not matched to a gene; V was cut back by 10 bases and J by 8 bases. CDR3 DNA: TGTGCCACCCGGGGACAGGGGGACGGCTACACCTTC. Translating gives CATRGQGDGYTF.

The chain is built from TRBV5-6 and TRBJ2-7; unclear D gene. With 1 base removed from V and 3 bases from J, the gap between germline ends came to 5 bases. This CDR3 region has 12 residues. Looked up from germline, CDR1 is SGHDT and CDR2 is YYEEEE. For the CDR3, the DNA is TGTGCCAGCAGCTTGTATAGCTACGAGCAGTACTTC. This codes for CASSLYSYEQYF. Drawing the rest from reference TRBV5-6 and TRBJ2-7, the complete variable domain is DAGVTQSPTHLIKTRGQQVTLRCSPKSGHDTVSWYQQALGQGPQFIFQYYEEEERQRGNFPDRFSGHQFPNYSSELNVNALLLGDSALYLCASSLYSYEQYFGPGTRLTVT.

This clone has just one count. This chain uses TRBV5-1 with TRBJ2-7; the match to TRBD2 covers 11 bases. J lost 6 bases, V lost 1 base, and 3 bases had no gene match. Germline V gives CDR1 SGHRS, CDR2 YFSETQ. The CDR3 has 14 amino acids. CDR3 amino acids: CASSLTSGSLEQYF. Written as DNA, the CDR3 is TGCGCCAGCAGCTTGACTAGCGGGAGCCTCGAGCAGTACTTC. Complete variable domain (other parts from reference TRBV5-1 and TRBJ2-7): KAGVTQTPRYLIKTRGQQVTLSCSPISGHRSVSWYQQTPGQGLQFLFEYFSETQRNKGNFPGRFSGRQFSNSRSEMNVSTLELGDSALYLCASSLTSGSLEQYFGPGTRLTVT.

Only one count was recorded for this clone. The chain joins TRBV19 to TRBJ1-5, with D hard to call. Trimming cost V 2 bases and J 1 base, with 6 bases left between them. Per the germline V gene, CDR1 is LNHDA and CDR2 is SQIVND (reference sequence). This CDR3 contains 14 residues. The CDR3 region is CASSIYSSNQPQHF. The CDR3 nucleotides read TGTGCCAGTAGTATATACTCCAGCAATCAGCCCCAGCATTTT.